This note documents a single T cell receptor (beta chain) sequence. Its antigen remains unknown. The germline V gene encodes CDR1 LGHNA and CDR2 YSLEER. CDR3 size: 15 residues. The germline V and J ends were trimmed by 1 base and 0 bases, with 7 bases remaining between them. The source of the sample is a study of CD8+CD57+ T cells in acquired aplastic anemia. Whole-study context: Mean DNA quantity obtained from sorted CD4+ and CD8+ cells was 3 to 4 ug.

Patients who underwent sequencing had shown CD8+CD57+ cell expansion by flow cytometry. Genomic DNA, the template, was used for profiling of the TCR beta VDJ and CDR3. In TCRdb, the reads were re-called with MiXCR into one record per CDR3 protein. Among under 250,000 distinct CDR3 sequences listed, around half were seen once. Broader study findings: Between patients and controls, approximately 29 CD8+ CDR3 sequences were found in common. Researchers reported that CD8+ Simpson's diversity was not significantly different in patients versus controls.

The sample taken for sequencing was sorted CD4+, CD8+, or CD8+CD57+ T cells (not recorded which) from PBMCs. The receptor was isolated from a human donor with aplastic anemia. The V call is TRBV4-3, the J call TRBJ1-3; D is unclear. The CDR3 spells CASSQAVYSGNTIYF. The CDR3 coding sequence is TGCGCCAGCAGCCAAGCAGTCTACTCTGGAAACACCATATATTTT.